This T cell receptor beta chain is from a study of regulatory T cells in long-lasting Graves disease. Combining iRepertoire HTBI primers with Arm-PCR of CDR3 regions, the authors built TCR beta libraries. Original processing notes: The samples included under 75 TRBV and over 13 TRBJ segments. TCRdb processed the multiplex PCR reads anew with MiXCR; each CDR3 protein has one entry. The V and J calls and clone size come from TCRdb's table, not from the authors' own analysis. The sample shows 380,000 or so distinct CDR3 sequences, around 15% of them seen only once. V gave up 6 bases and J gave up 0 bases, with 15 bases separating them. The CDR3 is 15 residues long. Time point here: newly diagnosed GD, antithyroid drugs for less than 3 months. Researchers made the TCR library from RNA that was extracted from PBMCs. These same data were also listed under a study on T cells in Graves' hyperthyroidism and ophthalmopathy.

The sequences come from peripheral blood mononuclear cells (PBMCs), collected at new diagnosis, from a patient treated with antithyroid drugs. The source is a woman younger than 30 with Graves disease. The chain is built from TRBV12-3 or TRBV12-4 and TRBJ2-7, with a possible D match to TRBD2 (6 bases). CDR3 sequence: CASRRGTASSYEQYF. The CDR3 coding sequence is TGTGCCAGCAGACGCGGGACGGCGAGCTCCTACGAGCAGTACTTC.